Below, 7 T cell receptor beta chains from the same sample are listed, as sequenced in a study of Ad26.COV2.S vaccination and SARS-CoV-2 variants. Clones were sequenced by immunoSEQ multiplex PCR, and TCRdb holds only the in-frame ones, with some missing. This sample carries about 680,000 clones, 89% of them seen once, and the ten largest clones take around 1.5%. Noted treatment: 15 to 20 received Ad26.COV2.S at low or high dose, single or two shots; roughly five received placebo; per-sample allocation not given. Collection of the samples took place on day 63 after the first injection of vaccine or placebo. The sequences come from peripheral blood, collected in a trial of Ad26.COV2.S vaccine versus placebo. These receptors were obtained from a person aged 18-65 years who received the Ad26.COV2.S COVID-19 vaccine or a placebo.

The chain links TRBV19 to TRBJ2-3; 7 nucleotides line up with TRBD1. The germline V gene has CDR1 LNHDA and CDR2 SQIVND (reference sequence). V gave up 7 bases and J gave up 1 base; unmatched junction bases: 5. This CDR3 is 14 amino acids long. The chain's CDR3 is CASTTDRGTDTQYF. Written as DNA, the CDR3 is TGTGCCAGTACTACCGACAGGGGCACAGATACGCAGTATTTT.

This clone has only one observation. This sequence joins TRBV6-5 and TRBJ1-5; the match to TRBD1 covers 9 bases. The CDR3 length is 13 residues. Looked up from germline, CDR1 is MNHEY and CDR2 is SVGAGI. The trim removed 10 bases at V and 5 bases at J, leaving 6 bases unmatched. The CDR3 loop is CATGQGGHQPQHF. In DNA, the CDR3 is TGTGCCACGGGACAGGGTGGTCATCAGCCCCAGCATTTT.

The chain links TRBV5-1 to TRBJ2-1; a possible D gene is TRBD1 (6 bases). V shed 3 bases and J shed 6 bases, with 16 bases lying between them. Per the germline V gene, CDR1 is SGHRS and CDR2 is YFSETQ. This CDR3 comprises 15 residues. Here the CDR3 reads CASSWVTGNFNEQFF. CDR3 nucleotides: TGCGCCAGCAGCTGGGTGACAGGTAACTTCAATGAGCAGTTCTTC.

The rearrangement joins TRBV9 to TRBJ1-4, with D unclear. This CDR3 region has 14 residues. In germline, CDR1 is SGDLS, CDR2 YYNGEE. The V and J ends lost 4 bases and 7 bases respectively, with 14 bases between them. The CDR3 protein is CASSRFDTGEKLFF. In nucleotides, the CDR3 is TGTGCCAGCAGCCGGTTTGATACGGGTGAAAAACTGTTTTTT. The full variable domain, its missing parts supplied by reference TRBV9 and TRBJ1-4, is DSGVTQTPKHLITATGQRVTLRCSPRSGDLSVYWYQQSLDQGLQFLIQYYNGEERAKGNILERFSAQQFPDLHSELNLSSLELGDSALYFCASSRFDTGEKLFFGSGTQLSVL.

The chain couples TRBV7-9 to TRBJ1-4; a possible D gene is TRBD1 (6 bases). CDR1 is SEHNR and CDR2 is FQNEAQ in the germline V gene (reference sequence). Trimming left V 5 bases short and J 7 bases short, with 14 bases between. The CDR3 sequence is 14 residues long. CDR3 loop: CASSPPGAREKLFF. Written as DNA, the CDR3 is TGTGCCAGCAGCCCCCCGGGGGCCCGTGAAAAACTGTTTTTT.

The V call is TRBV19, the J call TRBJ2-2; TRBD1 aligns across 12 bases. Germline V CDR1 and CDR2: LNHDA, SQIVND (reference sequence). This CDR3 comprises 15 residues. After removal of 9 bases from V and 4 bases from J, the junction contained 6 bases not matched to a gene. The DNA for the CDR3 is TGTGCCAGCCAGGGACAGGGGGCGCGCACCGGGGAGCTGTTTTTT. It translates to CASQGQGARTGELFF.

The chain recombines TRBV7-2 with TRBJ1-3; possibly TRBD1 for D (6 bases). From germline, CDR1 is SGHTA and CDR2 FQGNSA. This CDR3 has 17 residues. Trimming took off 1 base at V and 0 bases at J, with 13 bases between the two ends. The CDR3 loop is CASSLVGTRFSGNTIYF. The CDR3 bases are TGTGCCAGCAGCTTAGTTGGGACACGCTTCTCTGGAAACACCATATATTTT.